This T cell receptor (beta chain) comes out of a study of blood T cell repertoires in COVID-19. The CDR3 runs to 12 residues. Germline V gene lookup returns CDR1 SGHAT and CDR2 FQNNGV. V dropped 1 base and J dropped 11; count of bases not matched to a gene: 4. Libraries were prepared by immunoSEQ multiplex PCR; TCRdb keeps only in-frame clonotypes and omits some of them. The sample gives just under 75,000 clones, over 80% of which show up once; roughly 2.5% is in the top ten. The sequence derives from a man older than 75 with active or convalescent COVID-19. The chain uses TRBV11-2 and TRBJ1-1; 7 nucleotides match TRBD1. Sequencing was carried out using peripheral blood. This chain's CDR3 is CASSLAQGSAFF. The CDR3 DNA follows: TGTGCCAGCAGCTTAGCACAGGGGTCGGCTTTCTTT.